The T cell receptor (beta chain) described here comes from a study of response to subunit inactivated influenza vaccine. J lost 7 bases, V lost 7 bases, and 9 bases had no gene match. This CDR3 is 15 amino acids long. In TCRdb, the RT-PCR reads were re-called with MiXCR into one record per CDR3 protein. The data contain about 780,000 distinct CDR3 sequences, roughly 20% of them singletons. The sequence came from a man aged 45-60 years who received an inactivated influenza vaccine. The chain combines TRBV12-3 or TRBV12-4 with TRBJ2-2; 10 positions agree with TRBD1. Here the sequenced sample was PBMCs from blood, taken around 5 days after vaccination. This CDR3 reads CASTKTGGIGGELFF. The CDR3 bases are TGTGCCAGCACCAAGACAGGGGGCATTGGCGGGGAGCTGTTTTTT.